These T cell receptor beta chains were read from a single sample in a study of regulatory T cells in long-lasting Graves disease. A single record per CDR3 protein comes from TCRdb applying MiXCR to the multiplex PCR reads. The table lists 500,000 to 800,000 distinct CDR3 sequences, about 30% of them singletons. Material: peripheral blood mononuclear cells (PBMCs), obtained when the disease was refractory, from a patient treated with antithyroid drugs. These receptor sequences come from a female donor with Graves disease. Each CDR3 is given with its conserved first and last residue. Each record gives: D gene, V gene, clone size, J gene, CDR3 protein, CDR3 DNA. D genes are given only for firm matches. The size field is filled for only some rows; it gives once, few, many or a size class.

D gene: .
V gene: TRBV24-1
clone size: few
J gene: TRBJ1-1
CDR3 protein: CATSDGVSTEAFF
CDR3 DNA: TGTGCCACCAGTGATGGGGTGAGCACTGAAGCTTTCTTT

D gene: .
V gene: TRBV6-2/TRBV6-3
clone size: .
J gene: TRBJ1-1
CDR3 protein: CASSYPRAGFRVRTEAFF
CDR3 DNA: TGTGCCAGCAGTTACCCTAGGGCGGGGTTCCGGGTCCGCACTGAAGCTTTCTTT

D gene: .
V gene: TRBV29-1
clone size: .
J gene: TRBJ2-5
CDR3 protein: CSVEGWRGRETQYF
CDR3 DNA: TGCAGCGTTGAGGGGTGGAGGGGGCGAGAGACCCAGTACTTC

D gene: .
V gene: TRBV6-1
clone size: .
J gene: TRBJ2-7
CDR3 protein: CASSVTGTPTYEQYF
CDR3 DNA: TGTGCCAGCAGTGTAACAGGGACGCCAACCTACGAGCAGTACTTC

D gene: TRBD1
V gene: TRBV12-3/TRBV12-4
clone size: many
J gene: TRBJ2-5
CDR3 protein: CASSRTGMYQETQYF
CDR3 DNA: TGTGCCAGCAGCCGGACAGGGATGTACCAAGAGACCCAGTACTTC

D gene: TRBD2
V gene: TRBV6-5
clone size: .
J gene: TRBJ2-5
CDR3 protein: CASSYPYGGERETQYF
CDR3 DNA: TGTGCCAGCAGTTACCCCTACGGGGGGGAAAGGGAGACCCAGTACTTC

D gene: .
V gene: TRBV2
clone size: .
J gene: TRBJ2-7
CDR3 protein: CASSITLLESYEQYF
CDR3 DNA: TGTGCCAGCAGTATTACCCTGCTCGAGTCCTACGAGCAGTACTTC

D gene: .
V gene: TRBV30
clone size: .
J gene: TRBJ2-7
CDR3 protein: CAWILTYEQYF
CDR3 DNA: TGTGCCTGGATACTTACCTACGAGCAGTACTTC

D gene: .
V gene: TRBV12-5
clone size: few
J gene: TRBJ1-6
CDR3 protein: CASGLRGDSPLHF
CDR3 DNA: TGTGCTAGTGGTTTGAGGGGCGATTCACCCCTCCACTTT

D gene: .
V gene: TRBV3-1
clone size: few
J gene: TRBJ2-7
CDR3 protein: CASSQGFGSREQYF
CDR3 DNA: TGTGCCAGCAGCCAAGGCTTCGGGAGTAGGGAGCAGTACTTC

D gene: .
V gene: TRBV12-3/TRBV12-4
clone size: .
J gene: TRBJ2-2
CDR3 protein: CASSFSQPANTGELFF
CDR3 DNA: TGTGCCAGCAGTTTTAGTCAGCCAGCGAACACCGGGGAGCTGTTTTTT

D gene: .
V gene: TRBV10-3
clone size: .
J gene: TRBJ2-6
CDR3 protein: CAISESGRGGSGANVLTF
CDR3 DNA: TGTGCCATCAGTGAGTCGGGCAGGGGAGGCTCTGGGGCCAACGTCCTGACTTTC

D gene: TRBD1
V gene: TRBV12-3/TRBV12-4
clone size: .
J gene: TRBJ1-6
CDR3 protein: CASSRQGDHSPLHF
CDR3 DNA: TGTGCCAGCAGCCGACAGGGGGACCATTCACCCCTCCACTTT

D gene: .
V gene: TRBV6-1
clone size: .
J gene: TRBJ1-2
CDR3 protein: CASRRQPDGYTF
CDR3 DNA: TGTGCCAGCAGGAGGCAGCCTGATGGCTACACCTTC

D gene: .
V gene: TRBV29-1
clone size: few
J gene: TRBJ1-1
CDR3 protein: CSVARKDTEAFF
CDR3 DNA: TGCAGCGTCGCACGGAAGGACACTGAAGCTTTCTTT

D gene: TRBD1
V gene: TRBV19
clone size: .
J gene: TRBJ1-6
CDR3 protein: CASTPTGWRDSPLHF
CDR3 DNA: TGTGCCAGTACCCCGACAGGGTGGAGAGATTCACCCCTCCACTTT

D gene: TRBD1
V gene: TRBV28
clone size: many
J gene: TRBJ1-2
CDR3 protein: CAITPPDRVNYGYTF
CDR3 DNA: TGTGCCATCACCCCCCCAGACAGGGTTAACTATGGCTACACCTTC

D gene: .
V gene: TRBV20-1
clone size: few
J gene: TRBJ2-5
CDR3 protein: CSWGQGSAGKETQYF
CDR3 DNA: TGCAGTTGGGGGCAGGGATCCGCGGGGAAAGAGACCCAGTACTTC

D gene: .
V gene: TRBV20-1
clone size: few
J gene: TRBJ1-4
CDR3 protein: CSAREPLVEKLFF
CDR3 DNA: TGCAGTGCTAGAGAACCGTTGGTTGAAAAACTGTTTTTT

D gene: .
V gene: TRBV4-1
clone size: few
J gene: TRBJ2-5
CDR3 protein: CASSQDAGGRETQYF
CDR3 DNA: TGCGCCAGCAGCCAAGATGCAGGGGGGCGAGAGACCCAGTACTTC

D gene: .
V gene: TRBV12-3/TRBV12-4
clone size: few
J gene: TRBJ1-4
CDR3 protein: CASSRTAREKLFF
CDR3 DNA: TGTGCCAGCAGTCGGACAGCCCGCGAAAAACTGTTTTTT

D gene: .
V gene: TRBV7-8
clone size: .
J gene: TRBJ1-6
CDR3 protein: CASSLSASSYNSPLHF
CDR3 DNA: TGTGCCAGCAGCTTAAGCGCTAGCTCCTATAATTCACCCCTCCACTTT

D gene: .
V gene: TRBV7-8
clone size: .
J gene: TRBJ1-2
CDR3 protein: CASSLRGGARYGYTF
CDR3 DNA: TGTGCCAGCAGCCTACGTGGCGGGGCCCGCTATGGCTACACCTTC

D gene: .
V gene: TRBV19
clone size: few
J gene: TRBJ1-1
CDR3 protein: CASSIDWNTEAFF
CDR3 DNA: TGTGCCAGTTCCATAGACTGGAACACTGAAGCTTTCTTT

D gene: TRBD1
V gene: TRBV7-3
clone size: .
J gene: TRBJ1-1
CDR3 protein: CASSPYPIQGGSTEAFF
CDR3 DNA: TGTGCCAGCAGCCCGTACCCAATTCAGGGGGGGAGCACTGAAGCTTTCTTT

D gene: .
V gene: TRBV7-9
clone size: few
J gene: TRBJ1-4
CDR3 protein: CASSSIAPGPNEKLFF
CDR3 DNA: TGTGCCAGCAGCTCAATCGCCCCAGGACCCAATGAAAAACTGTTTTTT

D gene: .
V gene: TRBV6-2/TRBV6-3
clone size: .
J gene: TRBJ2-2
CDR3 protein: CATKQGSGELFF
CDR3 DNA: TGTGCCACGAAACAGGGTAGCGGGGAGCTGTTTTTT

D gene: .
V gene: TRBV12-3/TRBV12-4
clone size: .
J gene: TRBJ1-5
CDR3 protein: CASSFFGANQPQHF
CDR3 DNA: TGTGCCAGCAGTTTTTTCGGGGCAAATCAGCCCCAGCATTTT

D gene: .
V gene: TRBV28
clone size: many
J gene: TRBJ1-1
CDR3 protein: CASNGAWEAEAFF
CDR3 DNA: TGTGCCAGCAATGGGGCCTGGGAGGCCGAAGCTTTCTTT

D gene: .
V gene: TRBV30
clone size: .
J gene: TRBJ1-1
CDR3 protein: CAWSVQGFGMNTEAFF
CDR3 DNA: TGTGCCTGGAGTGTACAAGGGTTCGGCATGAACACTGAAGCTTTCTTT

D gene: TRBD1
V gene: TRBV6-1
clone size: many
J gene: TRBJ1-2
CDR3 protein: CASRLQGQDHGYTF
CDR3 DNA: TGTGCCAGCAGGCTACAGGGACAGGATCATGGCTACACCTTC

D gene: TRBD1
V gene: TRBV30
clone size: few
J gene: TRBJ1-2
CDR3 protein: CAWSRGTGKTDYGYTF
CDR3 DNA: TGTGCCTGGAGCAGAGGGACAGGGAAGACCGACTATGGCTACACCTTC

D gene: TRBD1
V gene: TRBV24-1
clone size: few
J gene: TRBJ2-3
CDR3 protein: CATSDRTGGEDTQYF
CDR3 DNA: TGTGCCACCAGTGATAGGACAGGGGGCGAAGATACGCAGTATTTT

D gene: TRBD2
V gene: TRBV20-1
clone size: few
J gene: TRBJ2-5
CDR3 protein: CSARETGTSVWETQYF
CDR3 DNA: TGCAGTGCTAGAGAAACCGGGACTAGCGTGTGGGAGACCCAGTACTTC

D gene: .
V gene: TRBV5-5
clone size: .
J gene: TRBJ1-5
CDR3 protein: CASSFWGNSNQPQHF
CDR3 DNA: TGTGCCAGCAGCTTTTGGGGGAATAGCAATCAGCCCCAGCATTTT

D gene: .
V gene: TRBV5-1
clone size: few
J gene: TRBJ1-1
CDR3 protein: CASSLSAGDLNTEAFF
CDR3 DNA: TGCGCCAGCAGCTTGTCGGCAGGGGACCTGAACACTGAAGCTTTCTTT

D gene: TRBD1
V gene: TRBV2
clone size: .
J gene: TRBJ1-1
CDR3 protein: CASTGTGVPPEAFF
CDR3 DNA: TGTGCCAGCACTGGGACAGGGGTCCCCCCTGAAGCTTTCTTT

D gene: .
V gene: TRBV29-1
clone size: few
J gene: TRBJ2-5
CDR3 protein: CSVDGNQETQYF
CDR3 DNA: TGCAGCGTTGACGGGAACCAAGAGACCCAGTACTTC

D gene: .
V gene: TRBV30
clone size: .
J gene: TRBJ1-3
CDR3 protein: CAAGVSDTIYF
CDR3 DNA: TGTGCCGCAGGCGTGAGCGACACCATATATTTT

D gene: .
V gene: TRBV12-3/TRBV12-4
clone size: few
J gene: TRBJ1-5
CDR3 protein: CASSFAQGYNQPQHF
CDR3 DNA: TGTGCCAGCAGTTTCGCACAGGGTTACAATCAGCCCCAGCATTTT

D gene: TRBD1
V gene: TRBV20-1
clone size: .
J gene: TRBJ1-6
CDR3 protein: CSAFLGRGNSPLHF
CDR3 DNA: TGCAGTGCTTTTCTCGGCAGGGGGAATTCACCCCTCCACTTT

D gene: .
V gene: TRBV5-1
clone size: many
J gene: TRBJ1-2
CDR3 protein: CASSLFEGSDYGYTF
CDR3 DNA: TGCGCCAGCAGCTTGTTTGAAGGGAGCGACTATGGCTACACCTTC

D gene: .
V gene: TRBV28
clone size: many
J gene: TRBJ1-2
CDR3 protein: CASSPLGQDYGYTF
CDR3 DNA: TGTGCCAGCAGCCCCCTAGGGCAGGACTATGGCTACACCTTC

D gene: .
V gene: TRBV24-1
clone size: .
J gene: TRBJ1-2
CDR3 protein: CATSDSGGYGYTF
CDR3 DNA: TGTGCCACCAGTGATTCCGGGGGCTATGGCTACACCTTC

D gene: TRBD2
V gene: TRBV20-1
clone size: many
J gene: TRBJ2-5
CDR3 protein: CSARSPLAGDSETQYF
CDR3 DNA: TGCAGTGCTCGATCCCCACTAGCGGGAGACAGCGAGACCCAGTACTTC

D gene: TRBD1
V gene: TRBV29-1
clone size: .
J gene: TRBJ2-7
CDR3 protein: CSVDHRGWTGDTEQYF
CDR3 DNA: TGCAGCGTTGACCATAGGGGGTGGACAGGGGATACGGAGCAGTACTTC

D gene: .
V gene: TRBV6-5
clone size: .
J gene: TRBJ1-2
CDR3 protein: CASSYLGGTGSGNGYTF
CDR3 DNA: TGTGCCAGCAGTTACCTAGGAGGTACAGGGTCCGGAAATGGCTACACCTTC

D gene: TRBD1
V gene: TRBV25-1
clone size: few
J gene: TRBJ1-1
CDR3 protein: CASTKQGAVTEAFF
CDR3 DNA: TGTGCCAGCACCAAACAGGGGGCGGTCACTGAAGCTTTCTTT

D gene: .
V gene: TRBV29-1
clone size: .
J gene: TRBJ1-2
CDR3 protein: CSVEGIGVRRYTF
CDR3 DNA: TGCAGCGTTGAAGGCATAGGGGTTAGGCGCTACACCTTC

D gene: TRBD1
V gene: TRBV9
clone size: .
J gene: TRBJ1-2
CDR3 protein: CASSAGQGAWGYTF
CDR3 DNA: TGTGCCAGCAGCGCCGGACAGGGGGCGTGGGGCTACACCTTC

D gene: .
V gene: TRBV12-3/TRBV12-4
clone size: few
J gene: TRBJ1-3
CDR3 protein: CASKSRSGNTIYF
CDR3 DNA: TGTGCCAGCAAGTCCAGGTCTGGAAACACCATATATTTT

D gene: .
V gene: TRBV28
clone size: many
J gene: TRBJ1-4
CDR3 protein: CASRSLTTNEKLFF
CDR3 DNA: TGTGCCAGCAGAAGCCTTACAACTAATGAAAAACTGTTTTTT

D gene: .
V gene: TRBV29-1
clone size: few
J gene: TRBJ2-7
CDR3 protein: CSVQTGPEQYF
CDR3 DNA: TGCAGCGTCCAAACGGGTCCCGAGCAGTACTTC

D gene: .
V gene: TRBV28
clone size: few
J gene: TRBJ1-3
CDR3 protein: CASSFSRLSGNTIYF
CDR3 DNA: TGTGCCAGCAGCTTTTCGCGACTCTCTGGAAACACCATATATTTT

D gene: .
V gene: TRBV6-2/TRBV6-3
clone size: few
J gene: TRBJ2-6
CDR3 protein: CASFTPTLISGANVLTF
CDR3 DNA: TGTGCCAGCTTCACGCCGACTCTGATCTCTGGGGCCAACGTCCTGACTTTC

D gene: TRBD2
V gene: TRBV7-3
clone size: few
J gene: TRBJ2-3
CDR3 protein: CASSPLAGSTDTQYF
CDR3 DNA: TGTGCCAGCAGCCCACTAGCGGGAAGCACAGATACGCAGTATTTT

D gene: .
V gene: TRBV6-1
clone size: many
J gene: TRBJ2-7
CDR3 protein: CASTEGEGTGYYEQYF
CDR3 DNA: TGTGCCAGCACCGAAGGGGAGGGGACAGGATACTACGAGCAGTACTTC